This TCR beta chain was sequenced during a study of vaccination effects on CD4 cells after COVID-19. In regard to this clone: Antigen unknown.

Viral peptide pool expansion of antigen-specific CD4+ T cells preceded sequencing in the ViraFEST assay. Isolation of CD4+ T cells took place after about nine days of culture. Vaccine recipients lacked prior SARS-CoV-2 infection and had negative nucleocapsid antibodies. CDR3 length equals 14 residues. The ends lost 2 bases at V and 6 bases at J; junction bases unmatched: 7. The V gene's germline CDR1 is MNHNY and CDR2 SVGAGI (reference sequence). General observations from the study: The study enrolled few convalescent patients and sampled no early post-infection timepoints.

Generated by immunoSEQ multiplex PCR, the TCRdb table keeps only in-frame clones and is missing some. This repertoire shows tens of thousands of clones, about four fifths found once; its top ten account for 10% to 15%. This receptor was obtained from a human donor who received a COVID-19 vaccine. The input for sequencing was CD4+ T cells from PBMCs cultured with SARS-CoV-2 spike peptides, taken before COVID-19 vaccination. This chain links TRBV6-6 with TRBJ2-7; 7 positions match TRBD2. CDR3 DNA sequence: TGTGCCAGCAGTTACGGGGGGGGTGGTGGCGAGCAGTACGTC. Translated, it gives CASSYGGGGGEQYV.